The 5 T cell receptor beta chains below come from one sample, sequenced in a study of response to subunit inactivated influenza vaccine. Each CDR3 protein is one row after TCRdb ran MiXCR on the RT-PCR reads. The table includes 700,000 to 800,000 distinct CDR3 sequences, 18% detected once. The sequenced sample was PBMCs from blood, obtained roughly 5 days after vaccination. Receptors were obtained from a man aged 50-60 years who received an inactivated influenza vaccine.

The V gene is TRBV7-2, the J gene TRBJ2-3; 7 positions agree with TRBD2. The V and J ends lost 2 bases and 4 bases, in that order; junction bases with no gene match: 9. Germline V CDR1 and CDR2: SGHTA, FQGNSA. There are 16 residues in the CDR3. For the CDR3, the DNA is TGTGCCAGCAGCTTATACGGACTAGTGACCTCAGATACGCAGTATTTT. Its protein is CASSLYGLVTSDTQYF.

The rearrangement uses TRBV5-1 and TRBJ2-1; D may be TRBD2 (6 bases). This CDR3 spans 13 amino acids. From germline, CDR1 is SGHRS and CDR2 YFSETQ. The ends were cut back, 2 bases at V and 9 bases at J, with 12 bases in the middle. This CDR3 is CASSFGGSAEQFF. The CDR3 DNA follows: TGCGCCAGCAGCTTCGGAGGGAGTGCTGAGCAGTTCTTC.

The sample holds a few counts of this clonotype. The chain couples TRBV7-2 to TRBJ2-5; no firm D call. V dropped 7 bases and J dropped 3 bases, with 12 bases sitting between them. Germline V gives CDR1 SGHTA, CDR2 FQGNSA. The length of the CDR3 is 13 residues. Here the CDR3 DNA reads TGTGCCAGCACCCCTGGCACGGAAGAGACCCAGTACTTC. This encodes CASTPGTEETQYF. Full variable domain (remainder filled in from reference TRBV7-2 and TRBJ2-5): GAGVSQSPSNKVTEKGKDVELRCDPISGHTALYWYRQSLGQGLEFLIYFQGNSAPDKSGLPSDRFSAERTGGSVSTLTIQRTQQEDSAVYLCASTPGTEETQYFGPGTRLLVL.

This clonotype showed up many times. The CDR3 loop is CASSFTGQSNEKLFF. The CDR3 coding sequence is TGCGCCAGCAGCTTTACGGGACAGAGTAATGAAAAACTGTTTTTT. The chain recombines TRBV5-1 with TRBJ1-4, with TRBD1 matching over 7 bases. Looked up from germline, CDR1 is SGHRS and CDR2 is YFSETQ. This CDR3 comprises 15 residues. Trimming removed 2 bases from V and 4 bases from J; junction bases left unmatched: 5. Drawing the rest from reference TRBV5-1 and TRBJ1-4, the complete variable domain is KAGVTQTPRYLIKTRGQQVTLSCSPISGHRSVSWYQQTPGQGLQFLFEYFSETQRNKGNFPGRFSGRQFSNSRSEMNVSTLELGDSALYLCASSFTGQSNEKLFFGSGTQLSVL.

This clonotype showed up just a few times. This chain joins TRBV7-3 and TRBJ2-3; 9 bases fit TRBD2. The germline gives CDR1 SGHTA, CDR2 FQGTGA. This CDR3 comprises 16 residues. J gave up 7 bases and V 5 bases, and 13 bases lay outside the gene matches. The CDR3 DNA reads TGTGCCAGCAGCCCGGGGGGTAGCGGGAGTGGAAATACGCAGTATTTT. The encoded protein is CASSPGGSGSGNTQYF. Using reference TRBV7-3 and TRBJ2-3 for the parts outside the CDR3, the full variable domain is GAGVSQTPSNKVTEKGKYVELRCDPISGHTALYWYRQSLGQGPEFLIYFQGTGAADDSGLPNDRFFAVRPEGSVSTLKIQRTERGDSAVYLCASSPGGSGSGNTQYFGPGTRLTVL.